Below, 28 T cell receptor beta chains from the same sample are listed, as sequenced in a study of blood T cell repertoires in COVID-19. Data came from immunoSEQ multiplex PCR; TCRdb stores just in-frame clones and leaves some out. The table records under 200,000 clones, 65% to 85% of them present only once. Sequenced sample: PBMCs or T cells enriched from blood (not recorded which). The source of these receptors is a woman in her 30s who had been exposed to COVID-19.

This clone was counted between two and nine times. As the CDR3 is not closed by the conserved phenylalanine or tryptophan, this likely results from a read error. The DNA is left out, because the CDR3 cannot be placed on it with certainty; the CDR3 is given as TCRdb lists it. CDR3 in amino acids: CASSRIPGQGHI. The V call is TRBV2, the J call TRBJ1-6; no check of the table's D call, TRBD1, against the DNA was made. The CDR3 length equals 12 residues, ends included. CDR1 is SNHLY and CDR2 is FYNNEI in the germline V gene.

This chain joins TRBV9 and TRBJ1-6; 7 nucleotides align to TRBD1. J was trimmed by 10 bases and V by 3 bases; bases with no gene match: 10. This CDR3 comprises 15 residues. CDR1 is SGDLS and CDR2 is YYNGEE in the germline V gene. The CDR3 sequence: CASSGRQGAQSPLHF. In DNA form, the CDR3 reads TGTGCCAGCAGCGGCAGACAGGGAGCCCAATCACCCCTCCACTTT.

The CDR3 is CASSSQQTNNSPLHF. CDR3 DNA: TGTGCCAGCAGTTCACAGCAAACAAATAATTCACCCCTCCACTTT. The V and J genes are TRBV27 and TRBJ1-6; D unclear. The germline CDR1 and CDR2 sequences are MNHEY and SMNVEV (reference sequence). V dropped 4 bases and J dropped 5 bases, with 12 bases sitting between them. The CDR3 has 15 residues.

The chain couples TRBV6-5 to TRBJ1-2, with D possibly TRBD1 on 6 matching bases. Germline V gene lookup returns CDR1 MNHEY and CDR2 SVGAGI. This CDR3 contains 15 residues. V lost 7 bases, J lost 1 base, and 16 bases lay in between. The CDR3 coding sequence is TGTGCCAGCATCGTCTCAGGGGCGATTAACTATGGCTACACCTTC. This encodes CASIVSGAINYGYTF.

This clone appeared once. The chain joins TRBV27 to TRBJ1-2, with 8 nucleotides matching TRBD1. CDR3 size: 14 residues. Germline V gene lookup returns CDR1 MNHEY and CDR2 SMNVEV (reference sequence). The V gene end was trimmed by 6 bases and the J gene end by 1 base; junction bases not matched to a gene: 4. The CDR3 here is CASSRTGLNYGYTF. Here the CDR3 DNA reads TGTGCCAGCAGCCGGACAGGGCTTAACTATGGCTACACCTTC.

V is TRBV18 and J is TRBJ1-1; unclear D gene. CDR3 length: 17 residues. Germline V lookup: CDR1 KGHSH, CDR2 LQKENI. V was clipped by 0 bases and J by 5 bases, with 19 bases between them. CDR3 loop: CASSPPSVQLRFTEAFF. The CDR3 DNA sequence: TGTGCCAGCTCACCACCGAGTGTTCAGTTGAGGTTTACTGAAGCTTTCTTT. The variable domain in full, completed from reference TRBV18 and TRBJ1-1, reads NAGVMQNPRHLVRRRGQEARLRCSPMKGHSHVYWYRQLPEEGLKFMVYLQKENIIDESGMPKERFSAEFPKEGPSILRIQQVVRGDSAAYFCASSPPSVQLRFTEAFFGQGTRLTVV.

The rearrangement links TRBV7-8 to TRBJ2-7; possibly TRBD2 for D (6 bases). In germline, CDR1 is SGHVS, CDR2 FQNEAQ. V lost 0 bases and J lost 5, with 11 bases in between. The CDR3 sequence is 14 residues long. CDR3 amino acids: CASSLALWGDEQYF. The CDR3 region has the DNA TGTGCCAGCAGCTTAGCGCTTTGGGGGGACGAGCAGTACTTC. Filled out from reference TRBV7-8 and TRBJ2-7, the complete variable domain reads GAGVSQSPRYKVAKRGQDVALRCDPISGHVSLFWYQQALGQGPEFLTYFQNEAQLDKSGLPSDRFFAERPEGSVSTLKIQRTQQEDSAVYLCASSLALWGDEQYFGPGTRLTVT.

This chain links TRBV7-2 with TRBJ1-1, with D perhaps matching TRBD1 (5 bases). Trimming removed 2 bases at V and 6 bases at J, with 16 bases between. This CDR3 contains 15 residues. Looked up from germline, CDR1 is SGHTA and CDR2 is FQGNSA. The CDR3 sequence is CASSLRVTQGAEAFF. In DNA, the CDR3 is TGTGCCAGCAGCTTAAGGGTAACTCAGGGCGCTGAAGCTTTCTTT.

V is TRBV7-8 and J is TRBJ1-3, with TRBD1 matching over 10 bases. This CDR3 is built from 17 residues. V was clipped by 6 bases and J by 2 bases; unmatched bases: 10. The germline V gene encodes CDR1 SGHVS and CDR2 FQNEAQ. CDR3 DNA sequence: TGTGCCAGCAGAAGTGGGACAGGGGAGGATACTGGAAACACCATATATTTT. Translating it yields CASRSGTGEDTGNTIYF. Full variable domain (outside the CDR3, taken from reference TRBV7-8 and TRBJ1-3): GAGVSQSPRYKVAKRGQDVALRCDPISGHVSLFWYQQALGQGPEFLTYFQNEAQLDKSGLPSDRFFAERPEGSVSTLKIQRTQQEDSAVYLCASRSGTGEDTGNTIYFGEGSWLTVV.

The table lists this clone with a few counts. V gene TRBV10-3 combines with J gene TRBJ2-1; 11 bases match TRBD2. The CDR3 loop spans 13 amino acids. Germline values: CDR1 ENHRY, CDR2 SYGVKD. V was pared by 6 bases and J by 5 bases, with 0 bases of the junction left unmatched. The CDR3 bases are TGTGCCATCAGGGGACTAGCGGACAATGAGCAGTTCTTC. Translated: CAIRGLADNEQFF.

This clone has only a few counts. The chain joins TRBV12-5 to TRBJ1-5, with D perhaps matching TRBD1 (6 bases). V was shortened by 5 bases and J by 15 bases, with 14 bases between the two germline ends. CDR3 length equals 11 residues. CDR1 is LGHNT and CDR2 is FRNRAP in the germline V gene. The CDR3 DNA reads as TGTGCTAGTGGTGGGGACACTGGAATGCATTTT. Residues: CASGGDTGMHF.

The chain is built from TRBV12-3 or TRBV12-4 and TRBJ1-1; D gene unclear. The CDR3 consists of 12 residues. Deletions cut 5 bases from V and 4 bases from J, with 8 bases between. The CDR3: CASSPWSTEAFF. The CDR3 bases are TGTGCCAGCAGTCCTTGGAGCACTGAAGCTTTCTTT.

The rearrangement joins TRBV29-1 to TRBJ1-2; 7 bases map to TRBD1. This CDR3 region has 13 residues. The V and J ends lost 5 bases and 6 bases, in that order; junction bases with no gene match: 9. Germline V gene sequence: CDR1 SQVTM, CDR2 ANQGSEA. The CDR3 region is CSVRTTGSHGYTF. CDR3 nucleotide sequence: TGCAGCGTTCGGACGACAGGGTCGCATGGCTACACCTTC.

The V and J genes are TRBV5-5 and TRBJ1-2; perhaps TRBD1 as D (6 bases). This CDR3 region has 17 residues. Between the trimmed V and J ends, which lost 3 bases and 3 bases, there was a span of 21 bases. In germline, CDR1 is SGHKS, CDR2 YYEKEE (reference sequence). CDR3 in amino acids: CASSSTLGAAVDYGYTF. CDR3 sequence (DNA): TGTGCCAGCAGCTCTACCTTGGGGGCGGCTGTGGACTATGGCTACACCTTC.

The V gene is TRBV2, the J gene TRBJ2-5; 11 nucleotides align to TRBD2. Losses at the gene ends were 7 bases for V and 2 bases for J; bases not matched to a gene: 6. Germline V lookup: CDR1 SNHLY, CDR2 FYNNEI. The CDR3 totals 15 residues. CDR3 nucleotides: TGTGCCAGCAAAAGTAGCGGGGGGGGTCAAGAGACCCAGTACTTC. Translated: CASKSSGGGQETQYF. Full variable domain (rest looked up from reference TRBV2 and TRBJ2-5): EPEVTQTPSHQVTQMGQEVILRCVPISNHLYFYWYRQILGQKVEFLVSFYNNEISEKSEIFDDQFSVERPDGSNFTLKIRSTKLEDSAMYFCASKSSGGGQETQYFGPGTRLLVL.

The chain is built from TRBV5-1 and TRBJ2-6; tentative D call: TRBD1 (6 bases). Germline V gene lookup returns CDR1 SGHRS and CDR2 YFSETQ. Deletions cut 0 bases from V and 0 bases from J, with 19 bases between. The CDR3 sequence is 20 residues long. The CDR3 protein is CASSLGVGTNRYSGANVLTF. As DNA, the CDR3 is TGCGCCAGCAGCTTGGGGGTCGGGACAAATAGGTACTCTGGGGCCAACGTCCTGACTTTC.

This chain uses TRBV19 with TRBJ1-5, with 10 bases lining up with TRBD1. Germline V gene lookup returns CDR1 LNHDA and CDR2 SQIVND (reference sequence). The CDR3 length is 13 residues. Trimming took 3 bases from V and 8 from J; bases not matched to a gene: 1. The CDR3 here is CASSMTGGEPQHF. CDR3 in DNA: TGTGCCAGTAGTATGACAGGGGGCGAGCCCCAGCATTTT.

The V call is TRBV4-1, the J call TRBJ2-2, with D possibly being TRBD2 (5 bases). There are 17 residues in the CDR3. The V end lost 4 bases, the J end lost 7 bases, and 22 bases lay between the germline ends. CDR1 and CDR2 (germline): MGHRA, YSYEKL. CDR3 region: CASSPTRGFGVGGELFF. The CDR3 DNA follows: TGCGCCAGCAGCCCAACCCGCGGGTTCGGTGTTGGCGGGGAGCTGTTTTTT.

The chain employs TRBV11-2 and TRBJ1-3; D remains ambiguous. Trimming removed 1 base at V and 4 bases at J, with 5 bases between. Germline V lookup: CDR1 SGHAT, CDR2 FQNNGV. This CDR3 region has 13 residues. The CDR3 reads CASSLGTGNTIYF. The CDR3 coding sequence is TGTGCCAGCAGCTTAGGTACAGGAAACACCATATATTTT.

This sequence joins TRBV7-3 and TRBJ1-6, with D perhaps matching TRBD1 (5 bases). V was shortened by 3 bases and J by 11 bases, with 11 bases between the two germline ends. Looked up from germline, CDR1 is SGHTA and CDR2 is FQGTGA. The CDR3 length is 13 residues. The CDR3 DNA sequence: TGTGCCAGCAGCTTGGACACCTATACACCCCTCCACTTT. Residues: CASSLDTYTPLHF. Using reference TRBV7-3 and TRBJ1-6 for the parts outside the CDR3, the full variable domain is GAGVSQTPSNKVTEKGKYVELRCDPISGHTALYWYRQSLGQGPEFLIYFQGTGAADDSGLPNDRFFAVRPEGSVSTLKIQRTERGDSAVYLCASSLDTYTPLHFGNGTRLTVT.

This chain joins TRBV9 and TRBJ2-1, with TRBD1 as a possible D gene (6 bases). Germline CDR1 SGDLS, CDR2 YYNGEE. V lost 0 bases to trimming and J lost 7 bases, with 17 bases between them. This CDR3 is built from 16 residues. In nucleotides, the CDR3 is TGTGCCAGCAGCGTAGCTACCGGCAGGGGATTTAATGAGCAGTTCTTC. Residues: CASSVATGRGFNEQFF.

The chain has TRBV24-1 and TRBJ2-3; D gene uncertain. The V gene's germline CDR1 is KGHDR and CDR2 SFDVKD. CDR3 size: 17 residues. Trimming removed 1 base from V and 4 bases from J, with 17 bases in between. CDR3 DNA: TGTGCCACCAGTGATTTTACCCAACCTCACATCGCAGATACGCAGTATTTT. This encodes CATSDFTQPHIADTQYF.

The chain couples TRBV5-5 to TRBJ1-3; 7 bases agree with TRBD1. J gave up 4 bases and V 3 bases, and 7 bases lay outside the gene matches. The CDR3 covers 15 residues. Germline values: CDR1 SGHKS, CDR2 YYEKEE (reference sequence). CDR3 sequence: CASSWTTGRGNTIYF. The CDR3 nucleotides are TGTGCCAGCAGCTGGACGACAGGGCGAGGAAACACCATATATTTT.

The gene calls are TRBV19 and TRBJ1-5; D is perhaps TRBD1 (5 bases). The V gene's germline CDR1 is LNHDA and CDR2 SQIVND (reference sequence). This CDR3 contains 19 residues. Trimming left V 1 base short and J 0 bases short, with 19 bases between. The CDR3 DNA reads TGTGCCAGTAGTATAGCGGGGCGGGGTCTCTCCTATAGCAATCAGCCCCAGCATTTT. Residues: CASSIAGRGLSYSNQPQHF.

This chain joins TRBV6-5 and TRBJ2-1; 7 bases are shared with TRBD1. J lost 10 bases, V lost 6 bases, and 12 bases had no gene match. This CDR3 region has 14 residues. Germline assignment: CDR1 MNHEY and CDR2 SVGAGI. For the CDR3, the DNA is TGTGCCAGCAGCCGGGACAGCGTCGTTAGAGAGCAGTTCTTC. It codes for CASSRDSVVREQFF.

The chain employs TRBV14 and TRBJ1-1; D is perhaps TRBD1 (5 bases). Germline assignment: CDR1 SGHDN and CDR2 FVKESK. The CDR3 runs to 15 residues. V was shortened by 1 base and J by 4 bases, with 13 bases between the two germline ends. The CDR3 DNA is TGTGCCAGCAGCCAAGGAAAACAGGTTCGCACTGAAGCTTTCTTT. It translates to CASSQGKQVRTEAFF.

The CDR3 nucleotides are TGTGCCAGCAGTCGACCGAGGACAGGGATTCGCGACGAGCAGTACTTC. Translated, it gives CASSRPRTGIRDEQYF. The rearrangement joins TRBV5-6 to TRBJ2-7, with 8 bases matching TRBD1. J gave up 5 bases and V 5 bases, and 15 bases lay outside the gene matches. The CDR3 consists of 16 residues. Germline V gene data show CDR1 as SGHDT and CDR2 as YYEEEE.

This chain joins TRBV27 and TRBJ2-1; 8 nucleotides align to TRBD1. Germline V gene lookup returns CDR1 MNHEY and CDR2 SMNVEV (reference sequence). V lost 6 bases, J lost 4 bases, and 8 bases stayed unmatched. There are 15 residues in the CDR3. The CDR3 sequence: CASSRDRRLYNEQFF. CDR3 DNA: TGTGCCAGCAGCCGGGACAGGCGGTTATACAATGAGCAGTTCTTC.